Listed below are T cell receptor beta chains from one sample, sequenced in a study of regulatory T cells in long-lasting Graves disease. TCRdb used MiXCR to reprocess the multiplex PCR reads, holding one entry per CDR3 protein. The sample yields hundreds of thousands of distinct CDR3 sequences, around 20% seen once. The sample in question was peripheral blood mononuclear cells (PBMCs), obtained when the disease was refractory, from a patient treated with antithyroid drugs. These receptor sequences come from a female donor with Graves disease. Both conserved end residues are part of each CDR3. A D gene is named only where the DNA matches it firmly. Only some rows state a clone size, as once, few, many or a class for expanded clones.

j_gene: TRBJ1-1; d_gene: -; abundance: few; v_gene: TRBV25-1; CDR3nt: TGTGCCAGCAGTGCCGTTAATGAAGCTTTCTTT; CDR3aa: CASSAVNEAFF
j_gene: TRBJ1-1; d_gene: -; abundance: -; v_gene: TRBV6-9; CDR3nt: TGTGCCAGCAGTTTCACACTACAGCGTTCGCTTGAAGCTTTCTTT; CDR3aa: CASSFTLQRSLEAFF
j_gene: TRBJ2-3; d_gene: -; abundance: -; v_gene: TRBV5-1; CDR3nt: TGCGCCAGCAGCTTGGATCCCAGCACAGATACGCAGTATTTT; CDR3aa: CASSLDPSTDTQYF
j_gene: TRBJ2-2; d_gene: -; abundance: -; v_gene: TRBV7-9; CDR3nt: TGTGCCAGCAGTCTATCGGGCAAAGGGGAGCTGTTTTTT; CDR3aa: CASSLSGKGELFF
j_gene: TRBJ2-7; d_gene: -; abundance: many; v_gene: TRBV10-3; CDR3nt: TGTGCCATCAGAGAGAATTATTCCGGAGAACAGGACGAGCAGTACTTC; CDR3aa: CAIRENYSGEQDEQYF
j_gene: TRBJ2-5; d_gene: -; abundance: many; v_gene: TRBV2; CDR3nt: TGTGCCAGCTTTACGGGGTTACAAGAGACCCAGTACTTC; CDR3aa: CASFTGLQETQYF
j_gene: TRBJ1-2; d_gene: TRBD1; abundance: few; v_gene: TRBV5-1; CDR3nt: TGCGCCAGCAGCCAAGGACAGGACAACCGCTATGGCTACACCTTC; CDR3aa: CASSQGQDNRYGYTF
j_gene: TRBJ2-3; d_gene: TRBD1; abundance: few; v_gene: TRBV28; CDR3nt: TGTGCCAGCAGTCGGACAGGCGAGGGGACAGATACGCAGTATTTT; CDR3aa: CASSRTGEGTDTQYF
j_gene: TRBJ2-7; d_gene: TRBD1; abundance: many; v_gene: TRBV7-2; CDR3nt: TGTGCCAGCAGCTTATCCCCAGGGGGCGTCGACGAGCAGTACTTC; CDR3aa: CASSLSPGGVDEQYF
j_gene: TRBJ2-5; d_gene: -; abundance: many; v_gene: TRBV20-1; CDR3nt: TGCAGTGCTAACCCCCCGGGACAAAAAGAGACCCAGTACTTC; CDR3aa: CSANPPGQKETQYF
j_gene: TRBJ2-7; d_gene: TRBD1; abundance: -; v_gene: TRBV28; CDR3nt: TGTGCCAGCAGTTCCCAACTCTCCCGGGACAGGGGGCGCGGGGGGCGGGAGCAGTACTTC; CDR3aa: CASSSQLSRDRGRGGREQYF
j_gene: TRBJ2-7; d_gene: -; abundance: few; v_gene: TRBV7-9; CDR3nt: TGTGCCAGCAGCCCCACTGGGGGGAGATACGAGCAGTACTTC; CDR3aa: CASSPTGGRYEQYF
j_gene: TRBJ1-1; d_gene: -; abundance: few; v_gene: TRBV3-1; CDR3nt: TGTGCCAGCAGCCAAGATGAGGGGACTTGGGGTGAAGCTTTCTTT; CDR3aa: CASSQDEGTWGEAFF
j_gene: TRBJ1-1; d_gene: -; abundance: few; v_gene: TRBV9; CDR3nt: TGTGCCAGCGGCAGGGAGAACACTGAAGCTTTCTTT; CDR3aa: CASGRENTEAFF
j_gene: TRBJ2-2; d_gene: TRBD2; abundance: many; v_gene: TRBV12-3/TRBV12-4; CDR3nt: TGTGCCAGCAGTTTTCAAGCGGGAGGGCCAGAATCCGGGGAGCTGTTTTTT; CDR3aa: CASSFQAGGPESGELFF
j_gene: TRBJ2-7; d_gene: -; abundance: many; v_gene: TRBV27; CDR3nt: TGTGCCAGCAGTCCGCAGCAGGTCTACGAGCAGTACTTC; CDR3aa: CASSPQQVYEQYF
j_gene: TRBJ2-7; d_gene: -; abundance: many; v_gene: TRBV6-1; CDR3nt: TGTGCCAGCAGAGCCAGGGGCGAGCAGTACTTC; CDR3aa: CASRARGEQYF
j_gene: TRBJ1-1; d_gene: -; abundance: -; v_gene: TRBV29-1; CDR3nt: TGCAGCGTTGAACAGGGGCTTGAAGCTTTCTTT; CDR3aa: CSVEQGLEAFF
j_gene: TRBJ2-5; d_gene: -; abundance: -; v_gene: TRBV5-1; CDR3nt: TGCGCCAGCAGCTCGCAGTTGATCGAGACCCAGTACTTC; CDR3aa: CASSSQLIETQYF
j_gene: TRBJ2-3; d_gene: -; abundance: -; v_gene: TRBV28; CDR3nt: TGTGCCAGCAGTGCACCGCCCGGCGGATCTACAGATACGCAGTATTTT; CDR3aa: CASSAPPGGSTDTQYF
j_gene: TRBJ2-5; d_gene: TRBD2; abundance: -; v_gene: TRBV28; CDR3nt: TGTGCCAGCAGCATTCCCCGACTAGCGCCACAAGGTCAGGAGACCCAGTACTTC; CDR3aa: CASSIPRLAPQGQETQYF
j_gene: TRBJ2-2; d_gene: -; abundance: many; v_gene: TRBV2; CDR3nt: TGTGCCAGCAGTGTCACGGCGAACACCGGGGAGCTGTTTTTT; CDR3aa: CASSVTANTGELFF